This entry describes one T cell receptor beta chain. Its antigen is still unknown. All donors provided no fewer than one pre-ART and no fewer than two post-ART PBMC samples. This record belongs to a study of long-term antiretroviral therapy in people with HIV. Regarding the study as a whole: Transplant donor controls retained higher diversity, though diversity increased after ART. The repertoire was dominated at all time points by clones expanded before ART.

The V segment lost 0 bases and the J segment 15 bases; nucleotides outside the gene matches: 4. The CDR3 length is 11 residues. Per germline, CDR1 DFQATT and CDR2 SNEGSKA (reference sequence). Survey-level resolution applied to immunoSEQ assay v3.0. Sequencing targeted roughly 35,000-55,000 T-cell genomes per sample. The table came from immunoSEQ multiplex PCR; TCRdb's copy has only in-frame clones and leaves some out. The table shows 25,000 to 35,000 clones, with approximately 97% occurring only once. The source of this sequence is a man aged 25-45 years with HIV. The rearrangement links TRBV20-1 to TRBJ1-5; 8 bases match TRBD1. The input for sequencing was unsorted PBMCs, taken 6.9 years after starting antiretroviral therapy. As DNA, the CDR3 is TGCAGTGCTAGAGATGGAGACAGGGGGCATTTT. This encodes CSARDGDRGHF.